A single sample gave rise to the 21 T cell receptor beta chains below, sequenced in a study of shared clonotypes between healthy human individuals. Repertoires were generated with immunoSEQ multiplex PCR, while TCRdb's copy carries only in-frame clones and drops some. The table shows more than 400,000 clones, with 65% to 85% occurring only once. The sample consisted of PBMCs. All receptors derive from a woman in her 40s in good health. Some clones in this sample may be carry-over from other donors' samples.

This chain uses TRBV5-1 with TRBJ2-3; 12 bases map to TRBD2. V dropped 4 bases and J dropped 2; count of bases not matched to a gene: 5. The germline CDR1 and CDR2 sequences are SGHRS and YFSETQ. The CDR3 totals 16 residues. In DNA, the CDR3 is TGCGCCAGCAGCCCCGGACTAGCGGGACCCACAGATACGCAGTATTTT. Its protein is CASSPGLAGPTDTQYF.

About this clone: A far larger clone is one nucleotide away, so this likely arose from a read error. V gene TRBV30 combines with J gene TRBJ1-2; D ambiguous. The CDR3 runs to 13 residues. CDR1 is GTSNPN, CDR2 SVGIG, per germline (reference sequence). The V gene lost 3 bases and the J gene lost 10 bases, with 18 bases spanning the gap. The CDR3 nucleotides are TGTGCCTGGAGGGGGAAGGGAAGGGTTGACTACACCTTC. This encodes CAWRGKGRVDYTF.

The gene calls are TRBV11-3 and TRBJ2-5; the D is unclear. Trimming took off 2 bases at V and 3 bases at J, with 7 bases between the two ends. The CDR3 runs to 13 residues. Per the germline V gene, CDR1 is SGHNT and CDR2 is YENEEA. The CDR3 sequence is CASSLNGEETQYF. The CDR3 DNA is TGTGCCAGCAGCTTAAATGGGGAAGAGACCCAGTACTTC. Based on the CDR3 plus reference TRBV11-3 and TRBJ2-5, the full variable domain is EAGVVQSPRYKIIEKKQPVAFWCNPISGHNTLYWYLQNLGQGPELLIRYENEEAVDDSQLPKDRFSAERLKGVDSTLKIQPAELGDSAVYLCASSLNGEETQYFGPGTRLLVL.

This clone has more than one count but fewer than ten. The chain carries TRBV30 and TRBJ1-2; weak D call: TRBD1 (6 bases). The CDR3 has 14 amino acids. Germline values: CDR1 GTSNPN, CDR2 SVGIG (reference sequence). V lost 1 base and J lost 0, with 9 bases in between. The CDR3 reads CAWSGWDTNYGYTF. CDR3 sequence (DNA): TGTGCCTGGAGTGGATGGGACACTAACTATGGCTACACCTTC.

As concerns this clone: One base away lies a much larger clone, so this may be a sequencing read error. This chain uses TRBV11-2 with TRBJ2-6; TRBD1 matches at 7 bases. The J segment lost 0 bases and the V segment lost 0 bases, leaving 11 bases of the junction unmatched. This CDR3 comprises 20 residues. Germline V CDR1 and CDR2: SGHAT, FQNNGV. The DNA of the CDR3 is TGTGCCAGCAGCTTAGATGGGCCGACAGGGTGCGGCTCTGGGGCCAACGTCCTGACTTTC. It codes for CASSLDGPTGCGSGANVLTF.

The V call is TRBV30, the J call TRBJ2-1; 10 nucleotides line up with TRBD2. In germline, CDR1 is GTSNPN, CDR2 SVGIG (reference sequence). The CDR3 length is 16 residues. Germline trimming cut 0 bases from V and 8 bases from J; bases unmatched to any gene: 10. CDR3 coding DNA: TGTGCCTGGAGTGTCAGGCGGTTAGCGGGAGGCCATGAGCAGTTCTTC. Its translation: CAWSVRRLAGGHEQFF.

The gene calls are TRBV2 and TRBJ2-5; TRBD2 matches at 14 bases. Trimming removed 7 bases from V and 5 bases from J; junction bases left unmatched: 3. This CDR3 has 14 residues. Looked up from germline, CDR1 is SNHLY and CDR2 is FYNNEI. The CDR3 DNA is TGTGCCAGCACCGGGACTAGCGGGAGCGAGACCCAGTACTTC. Translated: CASTGTSGSETQYF.

This clone was seen only a few times. The chain recombines TRBV19 with TRBJ2-7; 10 bases line up with TRBD2. The germline V gene encodes CDR1 LNHDA and CDR2 SQIVND (reference sequence). This CDR3 region has 15 residues. V trimming: 4 bases; J trimming: 2 bases; junction bases outside the gene matches: 5. The chain's CDR3 is CASSRTSGTTYEQYF. CDR3 sequence (DNA): TGTGCCAGTAGTAGGACTAGCGGCACCACCTACGAGCAGTACTTC.

The chain joins TRBV28 to TRBJ1-2; 8 bases are shared with TRBD1. Trimming at V came to 2 bases and at J to 7 bases, leaving 6 bases not matched to a gene. The germline V gene encodes CDR1 MDHEN and CDR2 SYDVKM. The CDR3 extends over 14 amino acids. The CDR3 DNA is TGTGCCAGCAGTTTACTGACAGGGGAGGTTGGCTACACCTTC. Encoded protein: CASSLLTGEVGYTF.

V and J are TRBV10-2 and TRBJ1-5, with unresolved D. Germline V gene data show CDR1 as WSHSY and CDR2 as SAAADI. V was pared by 8 bases and J by 0 bases, with 8 bases between. The CDR3 has 13 residues. The CDR3 DNA follows: TGCGCCAGCGTGGAGAGTAGCAATCAGCCCCAGCATTTT. Its protein product is CASVESSNQPQHF.

Details on this clone: A far larger clone is off by one base, so a read error is likely. The chain couples TRBV25-1 to TRBJ1-1; D may be TRBD1 (6 bases). CDR1 is MGHDK, CDR2 SYGVNS, per germline. This CDR3 contains 15 residues. CDR3 nucleotide sequence: TGTGCCAGCAGTGTACACGGTGGACAGAACACTGGAGCTTTCTTT. It codes for CASSVHGGQNTGAFF.

The J gene is TRBJ1-2, the V gene TRBV27; D gene ambiguous. Germline assignment: CDR1 MNHEY and CDR2 SMNVEV (reference sequence). V was clipped by 5 bases and J by 0 bases, with 13 bases between them. The CDR3 is made up of 15 amino acids. This chain's CDR3 is CASSPSDLTNYGYTF. The DNA of the CDR3 is TGTGCCAGCAGTCCTTCGGACCTTACTAACTATGGCTACACCTTC.

In regard to this clone: A single base is all that separates this from a far larger clone, so a read error is likely. The chain uses TRBV6-1 and TRBJ2-4, with 9 positions matching TRBD1. Germline CDR1 reads MNHNS; CDR2 reads SASEGT. The CDR3 has 13 residues. CDR3 amino acids: CASGDRAENIHYF. The CDR3 coding sequence is TGTGCCAGCGGGGACAGGGCTGAAAACATTCATTACTTC.

V usage is TRBV5-1 and J usage is TRBJ1-2; weak D call: TRBD1 (5 bases). Germline V CDR1 and CDR2: SGHRS, YFSETQ. The CDR3 contains 14 residues. Trimming shortened V by 4 bases and J by 8 bases, and 18 bases separated the two germline ends. CDR3 amino acids: CASSPQSGISGYTF. The CDR3 DNA sequence: TGCGCCAGCAGCCCCCAATCAGGGATTTCGGGCTACACCTTC.

As regards this clone: A far bigger clonotype differs at one base, so this is likely a read error. Other nucleotide sequences in the sample specify the same CDR3. The chain couples TRBV2 to TRBJ1-3, with a possible D match to TRBD1 (5 bases). The CDR3 is 14 residues long. The germline gives CDR1 SNHLY, CDR2 FYNNEI. CDR3 nucleotides: TGTGCTAGCAGCTCCGACAGCTCTGGAAACACCATATATTTT. Protein product: CASSSDSSGNTIYF.

V is TRBV29-1 and J is TRBJ1-1; D unclear. Trimming shortened V by 6 bases and J by 0 bases, and 14 bases separated the two germline ends. Germline values: CDR1 SQVTM, CDR2 ANQGSEA. The CDR3 is made up of 14 amino acids. CDR3 coding DNA: TGCAGCGTGCTAGATCCGTTCCTGAACACTGAAGCTTTCTTT. Its translation is CSVLDPFLNTEAFF.

This chain links TRBV28 with TRBJ2-7; 7 nucleotides line up with TRBD2. J was trimmed by 3 bases and V by 2 bases; bases with no gene match: 7. This CDR3 contains 15 residues. Germline V gives CDR1 MDHEN, CDR2 SYDVKM. CDR3 nucleotides: TGTGCCAGCAGTTTAGAGGGAGGGCCTATCTACGAGCAGTACTTC. Translating it yields CASSLEGGPIYEQYF.

The chain is built from TRBV18 and TRBJ1-5; 9 nucleotides align to TRBD1. The CDR3 sequence is 15 residues long. Germline V CDR1 and CDR2: KGHSH, LQKENI. Trimming at V came to 2 bases and at J to 7 bases, leaving 6 bases not matched to a gene. The CDR3: CASSPEGQGEQPQHF. The CDR3 DNA follows: TGTGCCAGCTCACCAGAGGGACAGGGCGAGCAGCCCCAGCATTTT.

This clone has only a few counts. The V gene is TRBV11-2, the J gene TRBJ2-5; D gene unclear. This CDR3 contains 12 residues. The germline V gene has CDR1 SGHAT and CDR2 FQNNGV. Trimming removed 5 bases from V and 2 bases from J, with 6 bases in between. The CDR3 bases are TGTGCCAGCAGCCGGATACAAGAGACCCAGTACTTC. As protein: CASSRIQETQYF.

The CDR3 region is CASSLEADTEAFF. CDR3 nucleotide sequence: TGCGCCAGCAGCTTGGAGGCGGACACTGAAGCTTTCTTT. The gene calls are TRBV5-1 and TRBJ1-1; no definite D call. CDR3 length equals 13 residues. V was cut by 0 bases and J by 3 bases, with 6 bases left in between. The germline V gene encodes CDR1 SGHRS and CDR2 YFSETQ. Full variable domain (rest looked up from reference TRBV5-1 and TRBJ1-1): KAGVTQTPRYLIKTRGQQVTLSCSPISGHRSVSWYQQTPGQGLQFLFEYFSETQRNKGNFPGRFSGRQFSNSRSEMNVSTLELGDSALYLCASSLEADTEAFFGQGTRLTVV.

The chain joins TRBV11-2 to TRBJ2-1; D unclear. CDR1 and CDR2 (germline): SGHAT, FQNNGV. With 1 base removed from V and 7 bases from J, the gap between germline ends came to 14 bases. The CDR3 extends over 15 amino acids. The CDR3 coding sequence is TGTGCCAGCAGCTTAGTCGCCGGGCTTCTAAATGAGCAGTTCTTC. Protein sequence: CASSLVAGLLNEQFF.